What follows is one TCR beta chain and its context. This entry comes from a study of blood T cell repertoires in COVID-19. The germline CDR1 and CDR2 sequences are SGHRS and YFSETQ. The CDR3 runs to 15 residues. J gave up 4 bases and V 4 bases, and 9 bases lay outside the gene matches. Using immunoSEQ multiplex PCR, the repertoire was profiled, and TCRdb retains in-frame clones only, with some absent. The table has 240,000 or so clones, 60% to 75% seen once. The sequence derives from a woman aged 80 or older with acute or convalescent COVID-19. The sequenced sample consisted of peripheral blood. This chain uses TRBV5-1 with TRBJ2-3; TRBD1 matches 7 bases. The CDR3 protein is CASSTARQGPDTQYF. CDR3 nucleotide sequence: TGCGCCAGCAGCACGGCTCGACAGGGTCCAGATACGCAGTATTTT.